The 20 T cell receptor beta chains in this list originate from one sample, sequenced in a study of CD8 T cells in Susac syndrome. RNA totalling roughly 0.5 to 1 ug underwent reverse transcription with random hexamers. In TCRdb, the immunoSEQ multiplex PCR reads were re-called with MiXCR into one record per CDR3 protein. The repertoire consists of under 80,000 distinct CDR3 sequences, with about 93% occurring once and the leading ten covering around 0.52%. Material: CD4+ T cells from PBMCs. The receptors shown here come from a human donor with Susac syndrome.

For the CDR3, the DNA is TGTGCCAGCAGCCCTCGGGCTGACCTCTCCTACAATGAGCAGTTCTTC. This encodes CASSPRADLSYNEQFF. J is TRBJ2-1 and V is TRBV11-2; D is unclear. The length of the CDR3 is 16 residues. CDR1 is SGHAT and CDR2 is FQNNGV in the germline V gene. V lost 5 bases to trimming and J lost 0 bases, with 14 bases between them.

The chain couples TRBV2 to TRBJ1-5; D is uncertain. Germline V gene data show CDR1 as SNHLY and CDR2 as FYNNEI. The V end was cut by 4 bases, the J end by 6 bases, with 13 bases between. This CDR3 has 14 amino acids. CDR3 nucleotides: TGTGCCAGCAGTGTGGCAGGATGGGTTCAGCCCCAGCATTTT. Translating gives CASSVAGWVQPQHF.

The chain employs TRBV18 and TRBJ2-7, with 11 bases that match TRBD2. This CDR3 region has 16 residues. Germline CDR1 and CDR2: KGHSH and LQKENI. Unmatched junction bases numbered 7, after V lost 5 bases and J lost 1 base. The CDR3: CASSIQGTSGSYEQYF. DNA of the CDR3: TGTGCCAGCTCAATACAAGGGACTAGCGGTTCCTACGAGCAGTACTTC.

CDR3 protein: CASSYGSGRNQPQHF. Written as DNA, the CDR3 is TGTGCCAGCAGTTACGGTTCCGGGCGCAATCAGCCCCAGCATTTT. The chain employs TRBV6-5 and TRBJ1-5, with D uncertain. Germline-derived CDR1 and CDR2 are MNHEY and SVGAGI. The CDR3 sequence is 15 residues long. Between the trimmed V and J ends, which lost 2 bases and 2 bases, there was a span of 10 bases.

This chain uses TRBV28 with TRBJ1-1; D possibly corresponds to TRBD1 (6 bases). In germline, CDR1 is MDHEN, CDR2 SYDVKM. The CDR3 has 14 amino acids. The ends were cut back, 5 bases at V and 2 bases at J, with 12 bases in the middle. The CDR3 DNA reads TGTGCCAGCAGTGTAGACAGGCCCAACACTGAAGCTTTCTTT. It specifies CASSVDRPNTEAFF.

This sequence joins TRBV18 and TRBJ2-7, with no clear D. Trimming stripped 1 base from V and 7 bases from J, with 11 bases between. Germline CDR1 reads KGHSH; CDR2 reads LQKENI. The CDR3 runs to 13 residues. The CDR3 protein is CASSPLGRSEQYF. Here the CDR3 DNA reads TGTGCCAGCTCACCACTTGGACGCAGTGAGCAGTACTTC.

V gene TRBV19 combines with J gene TRBJ1-5; D remains ambiguous. The germline V and J ends were trimmed by 3 bases and 0 bases, with 18 bases remaining between them. Germline V gives CDR1 LNHDA, CDR2 SQIVND (reference sequence). This CDR3 has 18 residues. Here the CDR3 reads CASSMGAGVAYSNQPQHF. CDR3 in DNA: TGTGCCAGTAGTATGGGTGCCGGGGTGGCTTATAGCAATCAGCCCCAGCATTTT.

The chain couples TRBV5-1 to TRBJ2-7; D remains ambiguous. Looked up from germline, CDR1 is SGHRS and CDR2 is YFSETQ. The V end was cut by 5 bases, the J end by 0 bases, with 12 bases between. The CDR3 extends over 14 amino acids. CDR3 residues: CASSPGRSSYEQYF. DNA of the CDR3: TGCGCCAGCAGTCCGGGCAGGTCCTCCTACGAGCAGTACTTC.

The chain carries TRBV20-1 and TRBJ2-3, with 11 bases identical to TRBD2. The germline V gene encodes CDR1 DFQATT and CDR2 SNEGSKA (reference sequence). The CDR3 sequence is 14 residues long. Trimming cost V 6 bases and J 0 bases; bases outside gene matches: 2. CDR3 nucleotide sequence: TGCAGTGCCCGGACTAGCGGGAGCACAGATACGCAGTATTTT. This gives the protein CSARTSGSTDTQYF.

This sequence joins TRBV12-3 or TRBV12-4 and TRBJ2-1; TRBD1 might be the D (6 bases). The ends were cut back, 5 bases at V and 0 bases at J, with 11 bases in the middle. This CDR3 is built from 15 residues. This chain's CDR3 is CASSQDRTSYNEQFF. CDR3 DNA: TGTGCCAGCAGTCAAGACAGGACCTCCTACAATGAGCAGTTCTTC.

The V call is TRBV9, the J call TRBJ1-6, with TRBD1 as a possible D gene (5 bases). The germline V gene encodes CDR1 SGDLS and CDR2 YYNGEE. This CDR3 is 14 amino acids long. Trimming took 5 bases from V and 8 from J, leaving 14 bases between them. CDR3 nucleotides: TGTGCCAGCAGTCTGAAAACAGGAGATTCACCCCTCCACTTT. Protein: CASSLKTGDSPLHF.

In this sample, this clonotype turned up once. The V gene is TRBV20-1, the J gene TRBJ2-7; D possibly uses TRBD1 or TRBD2 (5 bases each). In germline, CDR1 is DFQATT, CDR2 SNEGSKA (reference sequence). Trimming took 3 bases from V and 3 from J, leaving 12 bases between them. The CDR3 sequence is 13 residues long. CDR3 DNA: TGCAGTGCTAGTAGGGGTCGGGGCTACGAGCAGTACTTC. This translates into CSASRGRGYEQYF.

The chain recombines TRBV4-2 with TRBJ2-2; unclear D gene. CDR3 length equals 13 residues. The V gene's germline CDR1 is LGHNA and CDR2 YNFKEQ. Trimming removed 1 base from V and 6 bases from J, with 6 bases in between. The CDR3 here is CASSQGNAGELFF. CDR3 bases: TGTGCCAGCAGCCAAGGGAATGCCGGGGAGCTGTTTTTT.

The chain combines TRBV11-2 with TRBJ1-5; D is possibly TRBD1 (5 bases). This CDR3 contains 15 residues. CDR1 SGHAT and CDR2 FQNNGV come from the germline V gene. Trimming removed 4 bases at V and 3 bases at J, with 13 bases between. The CDR3 sequence: CASSSHATVNQPQHF. The CDR3 DNA is TGTGCCAGCAGCTCCCACGCGACAGTCAATCAGCCCCAGCATTTT.

The chain joins TRBV6-5 to TRBJ2-7; 8 bases map to TRBD2. V shed 2 bases and J 6 bases; nucleotides not matched to a gene: 6. CDR1 MNHEY and CDR2 SVGAGI come from the germline V gene. CDR3 length equals 14 residues. The CDR3 loop reads CASSYDSGAFEQYF. The CDR3 bases are TGTGCCAGCAGTTACGATAGCGGGGCCTTCGAGCAGTACTTC.

The V and J genes are TRBV30 and TRBJ2-1; 8 positions agree with TRBD2. With 1 base clipped from V and 8 bases from J, the junction kept 10 bases outside the gene matches. The CDR3 totals 15 residues. Germline V gene lookup returns CDR1 GTSNPN and CDR2 SVGIG (reference sequence). CDR3 DNA: TGTGCCTGGAGTGAGGGTTTAGCGGGATTATATGAGCAGTTCTTC. Residues: CAWSEGLAGLYEQFF.

This clonotype appeared a single time. This chain links TRBV13 with TRBJ2-5; D is undetermined. CDR3 length equals 13 residues. Trimming shortened V by 2 bases and J by 5 bases, and 9 bases separated the two germline ends. In germline, CDR1 is PRHDT, CDR2 FYEKMQ (reference sequence). CDR3 region: CASSLTSVETQYF. The DNA for the CDR3 is TGTGCCAGCAGCTTAACGAGTGTGGAGACCCAGTACTTC. Looking up the rest from reference TRBV13 and TRBJ2-5 gives the full variable domain: AAGVIQSPRHLIKEKRETATLKCYPIPRHDTVYWYQQGPGQDPQFLISFYEKMQSDKGSIPDRFSAQQFSDYHSELNMSSLELGDSALYFCASSLTSVETQYFGPGTRLLVL.

This chain links TRBV7-9 with TRBJ1-6; possible D gene TRBD1, 6 bases. CDR3 length equals 16 residues. Trimming stripped 4 bases from V and 6 bases from J, with 16 bases between. Germline CDR1 and CDR2: SEHNR and FQNEAQ (reference sequence). The CDR3, as DNA: TGTGCCAGCAGCTCTGGACAGACAGAGATTAATTCACCCCTCCACTTT. It translates to CASSSGQTEINSPLHF.

CDR3 coding DNA: TGTGCCAGCAGGCTGGGACAAAGGTTGAAGGTCACTGAAGCTTTCTTT. Protein: CASRLGQRLKVTEAFF. The chain recombines TRBV4-2 with TRBJ1-1, with a possible D match to TRBD1 (6 bases). The V end lost 6 bases, the J end lost 4 bases, and 21 bases lay between the germline ends. The germline V gene has CDR1 LGHNA and CDR2 YNFKEQ. CDR3 length: 16 residues.

The chain carries TRBV24-1 and TRBJ1-5; D not certain. V dropped 0 bases and J dropped 7 bases, with 6 bases sitting between them. The CDR3 consists of 13 residues. The germline CDR1 and CDR2 sequences are KGHDR and SFDVKD. The CDR3 reads CATSDLHWQPQHF. The CDR3 DNA reads TGTGCCACCAGTGATTTGCATTGGCAGCCCCAGCATTTT.